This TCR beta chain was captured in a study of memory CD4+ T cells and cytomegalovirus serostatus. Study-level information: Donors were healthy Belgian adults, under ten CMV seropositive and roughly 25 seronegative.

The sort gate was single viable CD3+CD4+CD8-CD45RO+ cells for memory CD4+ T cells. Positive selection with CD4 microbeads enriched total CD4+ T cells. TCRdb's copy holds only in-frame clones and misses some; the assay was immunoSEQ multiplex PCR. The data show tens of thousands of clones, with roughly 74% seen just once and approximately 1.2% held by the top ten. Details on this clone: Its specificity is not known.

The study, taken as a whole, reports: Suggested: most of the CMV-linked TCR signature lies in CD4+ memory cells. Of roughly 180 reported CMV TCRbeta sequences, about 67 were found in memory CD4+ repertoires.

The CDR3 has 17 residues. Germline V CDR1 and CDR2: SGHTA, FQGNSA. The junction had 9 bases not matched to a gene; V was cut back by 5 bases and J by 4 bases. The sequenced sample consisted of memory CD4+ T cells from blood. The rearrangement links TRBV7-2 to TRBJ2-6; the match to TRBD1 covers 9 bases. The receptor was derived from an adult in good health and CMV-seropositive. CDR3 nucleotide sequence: TGTGCCAGCAGCCTAATACAGGGGGCAGAAGGGGCCAACGTCCTGACTTTC. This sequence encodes CASSLIQGAEGANVLTF.